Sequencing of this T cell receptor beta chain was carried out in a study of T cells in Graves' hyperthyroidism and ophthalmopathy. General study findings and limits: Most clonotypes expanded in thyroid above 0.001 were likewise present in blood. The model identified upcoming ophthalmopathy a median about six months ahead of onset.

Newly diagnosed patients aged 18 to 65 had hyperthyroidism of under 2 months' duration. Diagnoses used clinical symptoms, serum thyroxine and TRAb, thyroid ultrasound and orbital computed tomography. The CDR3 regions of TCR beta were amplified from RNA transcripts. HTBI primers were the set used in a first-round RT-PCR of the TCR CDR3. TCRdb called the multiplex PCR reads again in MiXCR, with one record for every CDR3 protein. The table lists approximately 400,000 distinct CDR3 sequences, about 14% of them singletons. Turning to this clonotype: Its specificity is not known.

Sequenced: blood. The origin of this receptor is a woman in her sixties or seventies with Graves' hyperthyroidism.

DNA for the CDR3: TGTGCCAGCAGCGTAGATGGAGGGCCCGGGGGTGGCTACACCTTC. This sequence encodes CASSVDGGPGGGYTF. The chain links TRBV9 to TRBJ1-2, with D maybe TRBD1 (5 bases). Trimming left V 0 bases short and J 7 bases short, with 16 bases between. CDR1 is SGDLS and CDR2 is YYNGEE in the germline V gene. The CDR3 is made up of 15 amino acids.